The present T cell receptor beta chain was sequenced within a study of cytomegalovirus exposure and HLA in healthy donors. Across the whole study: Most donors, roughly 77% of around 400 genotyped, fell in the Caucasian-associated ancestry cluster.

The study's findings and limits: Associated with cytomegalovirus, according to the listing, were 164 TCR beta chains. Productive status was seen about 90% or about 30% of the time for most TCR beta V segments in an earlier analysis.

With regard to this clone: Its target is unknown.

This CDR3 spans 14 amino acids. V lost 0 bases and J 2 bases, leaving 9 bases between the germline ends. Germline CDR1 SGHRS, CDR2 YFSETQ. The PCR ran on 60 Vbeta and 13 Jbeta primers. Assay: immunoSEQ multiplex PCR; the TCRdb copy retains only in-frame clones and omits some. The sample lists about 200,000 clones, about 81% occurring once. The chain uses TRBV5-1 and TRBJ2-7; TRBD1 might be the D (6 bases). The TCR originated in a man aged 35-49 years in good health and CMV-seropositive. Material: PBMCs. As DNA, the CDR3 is TGCGCCAGCAGCTTGGCACAGGGTACCTACGAGCAGTACTTC. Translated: CASSLAQGTYEQYF.